The present T cell receptor beta chain was sequenced within a study of blood T cell repertoires in COVID-19. Methods used by the authors: Reference gene primer amplification gave estimated nucleated cell counts. Produced via immunoSEQ multiplex PCR; TCRdb's table is partial and in-frame only. V and J calls and clone size are copied from that table; D and trimming were computed from the DNA. The sample contains fewer than 150,000 clones, about 85% of which appear only once. Per the germline V gene, CDR1 is LNHDA and CDR2 is SQIVND (reference sequence). This CDR3 has 16 residues. The V segment lost 3 bases and the J segment 5 bases; nucleotides outside the gene matches: 11.

The source is a human donor in a cohort sampled during active COVID-19. The chain couples TRBV19 to TRBJ2-7, with 9 bases identical to TRBD1. Material: peripheral blood. The CDR3 loop reads CASSIHSGTGFNEQYF. The CDR3 DNA is TGTGCCAGTAGTATCCACTCCGGGACAGGGTTCAACGAGCAGTACTTC.